The source of this T cell receptor (beta chain) is a study of neurological immune-mediated disorders. Study context: Relapsing-remitting disease affected roughly 31, and secondary progressive 3, of about 34 multiple sclerosis patients.

The V segment lost 2 bases and the J segment 3 bases; nucleotides outside the gene matches: 8. From germline, CDR1 is SGHVS and CDR2 FNYEAQ. This CDR3 spans 17 amino acids. The cDNA came from 5'RACE, which used 10-nucleotide random UMIs. Via MiXCR, TCRdb re-called the 5' RACE reads, giving one row per CDR3 protein. The repertoire holds about 55,000 distinct CDR3 sequences, with about 4% as singletons. The sample was PBMCs. The chain carries TRBV7-6 and TRBJ2-1; 9 bases fit TRBD1. This clonotype originated in a man aged 45-65 years with multiple sclerosis. CDR3 loop: CASSLRSGQGHYNEQFF. CDR3 nucleotides: TGTGCCAGCAGCTTAAGATCCGGACAGGGGCACTACAATGAGCAGTTCTTC.